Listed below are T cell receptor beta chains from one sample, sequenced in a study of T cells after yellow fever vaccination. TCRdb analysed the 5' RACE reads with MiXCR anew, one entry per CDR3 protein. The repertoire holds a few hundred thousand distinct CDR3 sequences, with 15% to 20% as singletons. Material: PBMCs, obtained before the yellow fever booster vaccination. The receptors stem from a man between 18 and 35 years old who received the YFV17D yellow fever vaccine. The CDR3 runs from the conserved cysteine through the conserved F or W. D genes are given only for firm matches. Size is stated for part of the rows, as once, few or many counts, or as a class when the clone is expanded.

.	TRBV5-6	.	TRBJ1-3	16	TGTGCCAGCAGCACCCTACTAGATCGCTCTGGAAACACCATATATTTT	CASSTLLDRSGNTIYF
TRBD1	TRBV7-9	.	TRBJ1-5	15	TGTGCCAGCAGCTTATCGACAGGGTGGGATCAGCCCCAGCATTTT	CASSLSTGWDQPQHF
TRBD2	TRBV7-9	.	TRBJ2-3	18	TGTGCCAGCAGCTTCCCGGAGACTAGCGGGGGTCCCACAGATACGCAGTATTTT	CASSFPETSGGPTDTQYF
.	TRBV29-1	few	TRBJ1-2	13	TGCAGCGTTCTAGAGGGCCTCAACTATGGCTACACCTTC	CSVLEGLNYGYTF
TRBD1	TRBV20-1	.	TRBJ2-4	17	TGCAGTGCTAGCCACAGGGGCCTGAAACTAGCCAAAAACATTCAGTACTTC	CSASHRGLKLAKNIQYF
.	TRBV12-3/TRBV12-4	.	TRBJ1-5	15	TGTGCCAGCAGGCCAACAGGGTCGAGCAATCAGCCCCAGCATTTT	CASRPTGSSNQPQHF
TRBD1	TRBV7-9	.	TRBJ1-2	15	TGTGCCAGCAGCCCGTCCCGGGACAGGGCAGATGGCTACACCTTC	CASSPSRDRADGYTF
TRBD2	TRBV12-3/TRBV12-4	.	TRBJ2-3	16	TGTGCCAGCAGGCGGCTAGCGGGGGAGAGCACAGATACGCAGTATTTT	CASRRLAGESTDTQYF
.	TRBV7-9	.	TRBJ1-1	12	TGTGCCAGCAGGACCGGGAAACCTAAAGCTTTCTTT	CASRTGKPKAFF
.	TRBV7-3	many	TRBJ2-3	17	TGTGCCAGCAGCTTAATCTCGGCTATCACTAGCACAGATACGCAGTATTTT	CASSLISAITSTDTQYF
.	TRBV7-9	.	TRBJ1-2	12	TGTGCCAGCACACCCGGGGAGGGTGGCTACACCTTC	CASTPGEGGYTF
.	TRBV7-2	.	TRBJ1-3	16	TGTGCCAGCAGCGCCCAGACCCCCGGGTCCGGAAACACCATATATTTT	CASSAQTPGSGNTIYF
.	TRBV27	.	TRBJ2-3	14	TGTGCCAGCAGTTTATCTTACCACACAGATACGCAGTATTTT	CASSLSYHTDTQYF
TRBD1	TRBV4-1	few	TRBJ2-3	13	TGCGCCAGCAGCCAGAGGACAGGGGATACGCAGTATTTT	CASSQRTGDTQYF
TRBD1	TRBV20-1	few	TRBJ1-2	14	TGCAGTGCTAGCCCCGGGACAGGGGGCCCTGGCTACACCTTC	CSASPGTGGPGYTF
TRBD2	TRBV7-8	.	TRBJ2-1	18	TGTGCCAGCAGCTTAGCGAAAAAAAGTCACGGGGGGGCCCATGAGCAGTTCTTC	CASSLAKKSHGGAHEQFF
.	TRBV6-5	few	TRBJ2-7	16	TGTGCCAGCAGTTACGGTCCGCCGGGAAGCTCCTACGAGCAGTACTTC	CASSYGPPGSSYEQYF
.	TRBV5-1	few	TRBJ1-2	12	TGCGCCAGCAGCTTGGATATAGACGGCTACACCTTC	CASSLDIDGYTF
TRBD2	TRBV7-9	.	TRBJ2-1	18	TGTGCCAGCAGCCTAGGGCTAGCGGGCCGAAGCTCCTACAATGAGCAGTTCTTC	CASSLGLAGRSSYNEQFF
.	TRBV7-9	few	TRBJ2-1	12	TGTGCCAGCATCTCCTGGGTCAATGAGCAGTTCTTC	CASISWVNEQFF
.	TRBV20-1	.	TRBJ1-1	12	TGCAGTGCTAGAGATTACGGTGTTGAAGCTTTCTTT	CSARDYGVEAFF
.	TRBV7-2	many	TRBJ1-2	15	TGTGCCAGCAGCTCCTATATCGGGGAGGAACATGGCTACACCTTC	CASSSYIGEEHGYTF
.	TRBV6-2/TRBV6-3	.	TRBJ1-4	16	TGTGCCAGCAGTTCCCTCCTTGGACGGACGGGGGAAAAACTGTTTTTT	CASSSLLGRTGEKLFF
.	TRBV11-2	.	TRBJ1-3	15	TGTGCCAGCAGCCTGAAGGGGAGAGCTGGAAACACCATATATTTT	CASSLKGRAGNTIYF
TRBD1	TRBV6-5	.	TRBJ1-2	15	TGTGCCAGCAGTCCATGGACAGGGGGCGAATATGGCTACACCTTC	CASSPWTGGEYGYTF
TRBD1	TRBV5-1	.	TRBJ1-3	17	TGCGCCAGCAGCTCATGGACAGGTACTTCCTCTAGAAACACCATATATTTT	CASSSWTGTSSRNTIYF
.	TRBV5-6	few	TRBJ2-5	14	TGTGCCAGCAGCTTGTCCCAAGGGATGGAGACCCAGTACTTC	CASSLSQGMETQYF
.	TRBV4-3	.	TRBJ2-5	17	TGCGCCAGCAGCCAAGATTTTGTGGGGTGGGGGCAAGAGACCCAGTACTTC	CASSQDFVGWGQETQYF
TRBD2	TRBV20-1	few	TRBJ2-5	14	TGCAGTGCTAAGCCTAGCGGGAACCAAGAGACCCAGTACTTC	CSAKPSGNQETQYF
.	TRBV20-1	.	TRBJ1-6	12	TGCAGTGCTAGACCTCCCGCTCGACCCCTCCACTTT	CSARPPARPLHF
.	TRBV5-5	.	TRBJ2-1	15	TGTGCCAGCAGCTTGTGGGACCTAACCCGCGATGAGCAGTTCTTC	CASSLWDLTRDEQFF
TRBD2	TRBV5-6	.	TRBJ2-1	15	TGTGCCAGCAGCCGACGCGGCGGGGGTCCCAATGAGCAGTTCTTC	CASSRRGGGPNEQFF
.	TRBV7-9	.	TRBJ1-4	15	TGTGCCAGCAGCCCGGGGGACGGACCTAATGAAAAACTGTTTTTT	CASSPGDGPNEKLFF
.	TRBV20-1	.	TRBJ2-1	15	TGCAGTGCTAGAGACTCGGACTGGGAAAGCAATGAGCAGTTCTTC	CSARDSDWESNEQFF
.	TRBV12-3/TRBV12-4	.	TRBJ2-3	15	TGTGCCTGCACTAGCAGGGTTCTTGGCACAGATACGCAGTATTTT	CACTSRVLGTDTQYF
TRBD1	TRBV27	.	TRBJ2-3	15	TGTGCCAGCAGTTCGGAAAGGGGGCGATCAGATACGCAGTATTTT	CASSSERGRSDTQYF
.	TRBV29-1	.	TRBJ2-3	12	TGCAGCGTTATTTACACCCAAGATACGCAGTATTTT	CSVIYTQDTQYF